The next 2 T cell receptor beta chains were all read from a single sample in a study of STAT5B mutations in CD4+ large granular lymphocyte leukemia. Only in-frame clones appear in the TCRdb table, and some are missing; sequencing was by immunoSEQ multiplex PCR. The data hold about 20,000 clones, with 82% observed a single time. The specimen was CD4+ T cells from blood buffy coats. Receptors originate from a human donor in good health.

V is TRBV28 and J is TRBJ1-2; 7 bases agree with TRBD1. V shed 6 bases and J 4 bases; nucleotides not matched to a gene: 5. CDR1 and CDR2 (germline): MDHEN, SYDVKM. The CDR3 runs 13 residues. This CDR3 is CASSRTGAYGYTF. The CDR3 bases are TGTGCCAGCAGCAGAACAGGGGCCTATGGCTACACCTTC.

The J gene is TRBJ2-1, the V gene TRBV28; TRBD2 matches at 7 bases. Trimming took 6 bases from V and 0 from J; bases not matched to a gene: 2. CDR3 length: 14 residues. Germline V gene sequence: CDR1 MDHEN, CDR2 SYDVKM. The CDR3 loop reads CASSPGGSYNEQFF. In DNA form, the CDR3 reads TGTGCCAGCAGCCCGGGAGGCTCCTACAATGAGCAGTTCTTC. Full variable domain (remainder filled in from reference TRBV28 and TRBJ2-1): DVKVTQSSRYLVKRTGEKVFLECVQDMDHENMFWYRQDPGLGLRLIYFSYDVKMKEKGDIPEGYSVSREKKERFSLILESASTNQTSMYLCASSPGGSYNEQFFGPGTRLTVL.